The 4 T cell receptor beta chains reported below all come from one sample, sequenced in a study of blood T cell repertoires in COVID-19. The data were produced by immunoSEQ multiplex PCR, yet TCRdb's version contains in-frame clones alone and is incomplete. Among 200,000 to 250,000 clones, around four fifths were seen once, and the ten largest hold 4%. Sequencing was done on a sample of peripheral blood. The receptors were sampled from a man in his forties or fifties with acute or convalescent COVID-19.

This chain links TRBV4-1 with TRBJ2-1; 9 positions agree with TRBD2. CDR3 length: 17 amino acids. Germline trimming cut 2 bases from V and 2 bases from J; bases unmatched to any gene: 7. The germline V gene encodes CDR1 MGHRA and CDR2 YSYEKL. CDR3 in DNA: TGCGCCAGCAGCCAATTATTAGCGGGGGCTCCCTACAATGAGCAGTTCTTC. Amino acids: CASSQLLAGAPYNEQFF.

The CDR3 loop reads CAWSGRGRRETQYF. DNA for the CDR3: TGTGCCTGGAGTGGGAGGGGCCGTCGGGAGACCCAGTACTTC. The chain couples TRBV30 to TRBJ2-5, with D possibly matching TRBD2 (6 bases). Trimming cost V 1 base and J 5 bases, with 14 bases left between them. From germline, CDR1 is GTSNPN and CDR2 SVGIG (reference sequence). This CDR3 region has 14 residues.

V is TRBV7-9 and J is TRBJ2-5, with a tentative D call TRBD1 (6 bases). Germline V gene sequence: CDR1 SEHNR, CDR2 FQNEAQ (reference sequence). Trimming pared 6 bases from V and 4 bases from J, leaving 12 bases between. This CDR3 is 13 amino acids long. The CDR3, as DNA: TGTGCCAGCAGATCTACAGGGCCAGAGACCCAGTACTTC. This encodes CASRSTGPETQYF.

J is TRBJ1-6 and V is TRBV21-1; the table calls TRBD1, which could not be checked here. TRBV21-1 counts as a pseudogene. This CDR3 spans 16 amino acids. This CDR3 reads CASSIGGIRGVSPLHF. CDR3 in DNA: TGTGCCAGCAGCATAGGGGGCATAAGGGGCGTCTCACCCCTCCACTTT.